This T cell receptor (beta chain) was sequenced in a study of T cell responses to AZD1222 COVID-19 vaccine. Study-level points and caveats: Donors were largely white British and mainly female; clonal diversity was possibly underestimated. Reportedly, nearly half of unique spike TCRs recognized epitopes outside B.1.351/B.1.1.7 mutations. All repertoire sampling was performed exclusively after the peak T cell response.

As to this clone: Its matching antigen is unknown.

Germline-derived CDR1 and CDR2 are SGHRS and YFSETQ. J gave up 0 bases and V 2 bases, and 0 bases lay outside the gene matches. The CDR3 runs 15 residues. Profiling relied on immunoSEQ multiplex PCR, and the TCRdb table lists in-frame clones only, not all of them. Among about 83,000 clones listed, 88% were seen once. The V gene is TRBV5-1, the J gene TRBJ2-1; 9 bases line up with TRBD2. The sequence was collected from an adult in good health. The starting material was peripheral blood, obtained on day 0 of MenACWY control vaccination. The CDR3 loop is CASSFSGSSYNEQFF. In DNA, the CDR3 is TGCGCCAGCAGCTTTAGCGGGAGCTCCTACAATGAGCAGTTCTTC.